The entry below gives a single TCR beta chain sequence along with its context. The antigen is not known. Sorted populations all exceeded 95% purity. Germline CDR1 is SEHNR and CDR2 is FQNEAQ (reference sequence). V was clipped by 1 base and J by 10 bases, with 8 bases between them. CDR3 length: 12 residues. The data belong to a study of beta chain features in type 1 diabetes. Investigators reverse transcribed all isolated RNA, so they sequenced expressed TCRB transcripts. The method was immunoSEQ multiplex PCR; TCRdb's version includes in-frame clones alone and lacks a portion of them. The sample has about 660,000 clones; more than 13% are singletons. Findings of the study overall: cDNA-based reads could over-represent cells with high TCR expression. TCRB CDR3s from Type 1 diabetes patients were moderately but significantly shorter in all four CD4+ subsets.

The source material was naive CD4+ T cells from blood. The V gene is TRBV7-9, the J gene TRBJ2-1; D is unclear. This clonotype was sampled from a man between 18 and 35 years old with type 1 diabetes. The CDR3 loop reads CASSLDTREQFF. The DNA of the CDR3 is TGTGCCAGCAGCTTAGATACCCGGGAGCAGTTCTTC.